This TCR beta chain was profiled in a study of blood T cell repertoires in COVID-19. Study overall: The samples span acute and convalescent COVID-19 from the United States, Italy and Spain. From T cells, B-cell-depleted T cells, or PBMCs came the material, which was cDNA or gDNA.

Original data processing: Reference gene primers were amplified, and this amplification served to estimate nucleated cell counts. Sequencing used immunoSEQ multiplex PCR; TCRdb keeps in-frame clones, though not all of them. V, J and clone size derive from that table, while D and trimming were established from the DNA sequence. The table shows fewer than 250,000 clones, with around 85% occurring only once. The CDR3 consists of 15 residues. Trimming took 6 bases from V and 5 from J, leaving 15 bases between them. Germline V gene sequence: CDR1 SGHRS, CDR2 YFSETQ. V usage is TRBV5-1 and J usage is TRBJ1-6, with D possibly TRBD1 on 5 matching bases. The receptor comes from a man younger than 40 with acute or convalescent COVID-19. The sequencing input was peripheral blood. DNA for the CDR3: TGCGCCAGCAAGCAGGGCGGTACGGATAATTCACCCCTCCACTTT. Amino acids: CASKQGGTDNSPLHF.